Listed below are T cell receptor beta chains from one sample, sequenced in a study of blood T cell repertoires in COVID-19. Sequencing used immunoSEQ multiplex PCR; TCRdb keeps in-frame clones, though not all of them. The sample lists 70,000 to 95,000 clones, 85% to 90% occurring once. The sample consisted of peripheral blood. The receptors here all came from a human donor with active COVID-19. The donor label of this sample is uncertain. Both conserved end residues are part of each CDR3. The D gene is left open where the match is weak. Clone size is not always given. Where it is, it says once, few, many or a class for expanded clones.

cdr3_aa cdr3_nt clone_size j_call v_call d_call
CASRRGQNYGYTF TGTGCCAGCCGCAGGGGACAGAACTATGGCTACACCTTC few TRBJ1-2 TRBV2 TRBD1
CASSPDRVEYGYTF TGTGCCAGCTCACCAGACAGGGTAGAGTATGGCTACACCTTC NA TRBJ1-2 TRBV18 TRBD1
CASSWGGRGYTF TGTGCCAGCAGTTGGGGGGGCCGGGGCTACACCTTC NA TRBJ1-2 TRBV28 NA
CASRMREGSPLHF TGCGCCAGCAGGATGAGGGAAGGCTCACCCCTCCACTTT few TRBJ1-6 TRBV10-1 NA
CASRAEYNSPLHF TGCGCCAGCAGAGCCGAGTATAATTCACCCCTCCACTTT NA TRBJ1-6 TRBV5-1 NA
CASRDSGYEQYF TGTGCCAGCAGGGACTCCGGCTACGAGCAGTACTTC NA TRBJ2-7 TRBV6-6 NA
CASSTGDRGLETQYF TGTGCCAGCAGTACCGGGGACAGGGGGCTGGAGACCCAGTACTTC few TRBJ2-5 TRBV28 TRBD1
CASSSGTVPLLSNQPQHF TGTGCCAGCAGTTCCGGGACAGTCCCCCTGCTTAGCAATCAGCCCCAGCATTTT NA TRBJ1-5 TRBV11-3 TRBD1
CASSPDSSPLHF TGTGCCAGCTCACCCGACTCCAGCCCCCTCCACTTT NA TRBJ1-6 TRBV18 NA
CSVAAGVRLYNEQFF TGCAGCGTTGCAGCCGGGGTCCGACTTTACAATGAGCAGTTCTTC once TRBJ2-1 TRBV29-1 NA
CASSQSTYRGESEAFF TGCGCCAGCAGCCAGTCAACTTACAGGGGCGAGAGTGAAGCTTTCTTT NA TRBJ1-1 TRBV5-1 TRBD1
CASFGDSWVYQPQHF TGTGCCAGCTTTGGGGACAGTTGGGTTTATCAGCCCCAGCATTTT once TRBJ1-5 TRBV6-5 TRBD1
CASSLRGGTGYEQFF TGTGCCAGCAGCTTACGGGGGGGGACAGGGTATGAGCAGTTCTTC NA TRBJ2-1 TRBV7-6 NA
CASSPTENTEAFF TGTGCCAGCTCACCAACAGAAAACACTGAAGCTTTCTTT NA TRBJ1-1 TRBV18 NA
CASSLAEPSYEQYF TGCGCCAGCAGCTTGGCCGAGCCGTCCTACGAGCAGTACTTC NA TRBJ2-7 TRBV5-1 NA
CASSLATGQGVYEQYF TGCGCCAGCAGCTTAGCAACGGGACAGGGGGTTTACGAGCAGTACTTC NA TRBJ2-7 TRBV5-1 TRBD1
CASSPILAGKNTEAFF TGTGCCAGCAGTCCCATTCTTGCAGGAAAGAACACTGAAGCTTTCTTT NA TRBJ1-1 TRBV6-2/TRBV6-3 NA
CASSLRTSGASTGELFF TGCGCCAGCAGCTTGCGGACTAGCGGGGCCTCCACCGGGGAGCTGTTTTTT NA TRBJ2-2 TRBV5-1 TRBD2
CASSLDLWATGYGYTF TGTGCCAGCAGCTTAGATCTTTGGGCCACCGGCTATGGCTACACCTTC NA TRBJ1-2 TRBV11-2 NA
CVSSQEVTTGNTIYF TGCGTCAGCAGCCAAGAAGTGACAACTGGAAACACCATATATTTT NA TRBJ1-3 TRBV4-3 NA
CASAVTNTGELFF TGTGCCAGCGCGGTAACGAACACCGGGGAGCTGTTTTTT once TRBJ2-2 TRBV11-2 NA
CASSQGQGGPYEQYF TGCGCCAGCAGCCAAGGACAGGGAGGTCCCTACGAGCAGTACTTC NA TRBJ2-7 TRBV4-1 NA
CASSEAGGSTDTQYF TGTGCCAGCAGTGAAGCGGGGGGGAGCACAGATACGCAGTATTTT NA TRBJ2-3 TRBV6-1 TRBD2
CASSFRDREKLFF TGCGCCAGCAGCTTCCGGGACAGGGAAAAACTGTTTTTT once TRBJ1-4 TRBV4-1 TRBD1
CARTLAAGTDTQYF TGTGCCAGAACTCTAGCGGCGGGAACAGATACGCAGTATTTT NA TRBJ2-3 TRBV2 TRBD2
CAIRQDYNSPLHF TGTGCCATAAGGCAGGACTATAATTCACCCCTCCACTTT NA TRBJ1-6 TRBV30 NA
CASTGGRNTEAFF TGTGCCAGCACAGGGGGACGGAACACTGAAGCTTTCTTT few TRBJ1-1 TRBV18 TRBD1
CASSPPGGKDQPQHF TGTGCCAGCAGCCCCCCGGGGGGGAAAGATCAGCCCCAGCATTTT NA TRBJ1-5 TRBV7-8 NA
CASSLVINTGELFF TGTGCCAGCAGCCTAGTGATCAACACCGGGGAGCTGTTTTTT once TRBJ2-2 TRBV7-3 NA
CASATPGGRNYGYTF TGTGCCAGCGCTACTCCCGGGGGGCGCAACTATGGCTACACCTTC few TRBJ1-2 TRBV7-9 NA
CASSSAGGADTQYF TGTGCCAGCAGCTCAGCGGGGGGGGCAGATACGCAGTATTTT NA TRBJ2-3 TRBV7-2 TRBD2
CASSLEWGRVLFF TGTGCCAGCAGCTTAGAATGGGGCAGGGTCCTGTTCTTC NA TRBJ2-1 TRBV11-2 NA
CASSPSPGQMNTEAFF TGCGCCAGCAGCCCCTCTCCGGGACAGATGAACACTGAAGCTTTCTTT NA TRBJ1-1 TRBV4-3 TRBD1
CASTSGTGDYEQYF TGTGCCAGTACCTCCGGGACAGGGGACTACGAGCAGTACTTC NA TRBJ2-7 TRBV19 TRBD1
CASSYDRGFNEQFF TGTGCCAGCAGTTACGACAGGGGGTTCAATGAGCAGTTCTTC NA TRBJ2-1 TRBV6-5 TRBD1
CASRQNRGSYEQYF TGTGCCAGCAGACAGAACAGGGGCAGCTACGAGCAGTACTTC NA TRBJ2-7 TRBV28 TRBD1
CASSQVVGLAGNEQYF TGCGCCAGCAGCCAAGTAGTCGGACTAGCGGGGAATGAGCAGTACTTC once TRBJ2-7 TRBV4-1 TRBD2
CASSLMGQNTEAFF TGTGCCAGCAGCCTTATGGGACAGAACACTGAAGCTTTCTTT NA TRBJ1-1 TRBV3-1/TRBV3-2 NA
CASSRGLAANTGELFF TGTGCCAGCAGCAGGGGACTAGCGGCGAACACCGGGGAGCTGTTTTTT NA TRBJ2-2 TRBV9 TRBD2
CASGGWGNTEAFF TGCGCCAGCGGGGGGTGGGGAAACACTGAAGCTTTCTTT NA TRBJ1-1 TRBV23-1 NA
CASSRPGHNAYEQYF TGTGCCAGCAGTAGACCGGGACACAACGCATACGAGCAGTACTTC NA TRBJ2-7 TRBV2 NA
CASSLTLQETQYF TGTGCCAGCAGCTTAACTCTCCAGGAGACCCAGTACTTC NA TRBJ2-5 TRBV7-3 NA
CAISESGGKGSETQYF TGTGCCATCAGTGAGTCTGGCGGGAAAGGATCAGAGACCCAGTACTTC NA TRBJ2-5 TRBV10-3 NA
CASSPRAGTNYGYTF TGTGCCAGCAGTCCCCGGGCCGGGACTAACTATGGCTACACCTTC NA TRBJ1-2 TRBV6-5 NA
CASSWGQGDRNEQFF TGTGCCAGCAGCTGGGGACAGGGGGATCGCAATGAGCAGTTCTTC many TRBJ2-1 TRBV7-2 TRBD1
CASRGLASQETQYF TGTGCCAGCAGAGGACTAGCGTCCCAAGAGACCCAGTACTTC NA TRBJ2-5 TRBV2 TRBD2
CASSPSVGGGVAEAFF TGTGCCAGCTCACCATCCGTCGGGGGGGGTGTGGCTGAAGCTTTCTTT NA TRBJ1-1 TRBV18 NA
CASSRQGSLNTEAFF TGTGCCAGCAGCCGACAGGGAAGTTTAAACACTGAAGCTTTCTTT once TRBJ1-1 TRBV7-9 TRBD1
CASSIGGTDYEKLFF TGTGCCAGTAGTATTGGGGGGACAGATTATGAAAAACTGTTTTTT NA TRBJ1-4 TRBV19 TRBD1
CASSSGDLSYEQYF TGTGCCAGCAGTTCCGGAGATTTGTCCTACGAGCAGTACTTC once TRBJ2-7 TRBV6-5 NA